This entry lists 31 T cell receptor beta chains sequenced from one sample in a study of cytomegalovirus exposure and HLA in healthy donors. PCR used 60 Vbeta primers and 13 Jbeta primers. Using immunoSEQ multiplex PCR, the repertoire was profiled, and TCRdb retains in-frame clones only, with some absent. The sample lists roughly 150,000 clones, around 79% occurring once. Input material: PBMCs. All receptors come from a man younger than 30 in good health and CMV-seronegative.

The chain carries TRBV6-1 and TRBJ2-2, with 9 bases matching TRBD2. V lost 3 bases to trimming and J lost 7 bases; unmatched junction nucleotides: 6. Per the germline V gene, CDR1 is MNHNS and CDR2 is SASEGT. There are 15 residues in the CDR3. The CDR3 spells CASSEIAGVGGELFF. The CDR3, as DNA: TGTGCCAGCAGTGAGATAGCGGGAGTAGGCGGGGAGCTGTTTTTT.

The chain combines TRBV2 with TRBJ2-5; 10 nucleotides align to TRBD2. Germline CDR1 reads SNHLY; CDR2 reads FYNNEI. This CDR3 has 14 residues. V lost 6 bases to trimming and J lost 3 bases; unmatched junction nucleotides: 4. This chain's CDR3 is CASRGTSAKETQYF. CDR3 nucleotides: TGTGCCAGCAGGGGGACTAGCGCAAAAGAGACCCAGTACTTC.

The chain links TRBV5-1 to TRBJ2-7; 10 nucleotides line up with TRBD1. J gave up 5 bases and V 0 bases, and 8 bases lay outside the gene matches. The length of the CDR3 is 16 residues. The germline CDR1 and CDR2 sequences are SGHRS and YFSETQ. CDR3 coding DNA: TGCGCCAGCAGCTTGGTCGGGGACAGGGGTGAGGACGAGCAGTACTTC. Translating it yields CASSLVGDRGEDEQYF. The variable domain in full, completed from reference TRBV5-1 and TRBJ2-7, reads KAGVTQTPRYLIKTRGQQVTLSCSPISGHRSVSWYQQTPGQGLQFLFEYFSETQRNKGNFPGRFSGRQFSNSRSEMNVSTLELGDSALYLCASSLVGDRGEDEQYFGPGTRLTVT.

This clone occurred a few times. The rearrangement joins TRBV9 to TRBJ1-1, with D possibly being TRBD1 (6 bases). The germline V gene has CDR1 SGDLS and CDR2 YYNGEE. CDR3 size: 14 residues. V lost 4 bases and J lost 0, with 10 bases in between. As DNA, the CDR3 is TGTGCCAGCAGCCCAACAGGGTTGAACACTGAAGCTTTCTTT. Encoded protein: CASSPTGLNTEAFF. The full variable domain, in which reference TRBV9 and TRBJ1-1 provide the parts outside the CDR3, is DSGVTQTPKHLITATGQRVTLRCSPRSGDLSVYWYQQSLDQGLQFLIQYYNGEERAKGNILERFSAQQFPDLHSELNLSSLELGDSALYFCASSPTGLNTEAFFGQGTRLTVV.

The CDR3 nucleotides are TGTGCCAGCAGCTACCTGGCCAGGGAGGCCAACGTCCTGACTTTC. Translation: CASSYLAREANVLTF. The V call is TRBV5-8, the J call TRBJ2-6; D possibly corresponds to TRBD1 (5 bases). Trimming removed 3 bases from V and 6 bases from J, with 13 bases in between. Germline V gene sequence: CDR1 SGHTS, CDR2 YDEGEE. This CDR3 region has 15 residues.

The genes are TRBV30 and TRBJ2-1; TRBD1 agrees at 10 bases. J was trimmed by 8 bases and V by 2 bases; bases with no gene match: 6. The CDR3 contains 14 residues. Germline CDR1 and CDR2: GTSNPN and SVGIG (reference sequence). CDR3 nucleotide sequence: TGTGCCTGGAGTCCGGGACAGGGGCGGGATGAGCAGTTCTTC. Its translation is CAWSPGQGRDEQFF.

The rearrangement uses TRBV1 and TRBJ2-7; the table's D call TRBD2 went unverified against the DNA. TRBV1 is designated a pseudogene. This CDR3 has 13 residues. The CDR3 region is CTSSQDRVREQYF. The CDR3 nucleotides read TGCACCAGCAGCCAAGATCGGGTCCGCGAGCAGTACTTC.

The J gene is TRBJ1-2, the V gene TRBV27, with D unresolved. CDR1 and CDR2 (germline): MNHEY, SMNVEV (reference sequence). The CDR3 is 13 residues long. V was cut by 4 bases and J by 6 bases, with 12 bases left in between. Here the CDR3 reads CASSSAGWDGYTF. The CDR3, as DNA: TGTGCCAGCAGTTCGGCGGGCTGGGATGGCTACACCTTC.

The chain uses TRBV2 and TRBJ1-4, with 7 nucleotides matching TRBD1. From germline, CDR1 is SNHLY and CDR2 FYNNEI. J was trimmed by 5 bases and V by 9 bases; bases with no gene match: 6. CDR3 length equals 13 residues. The DNA for the CDR3 is TGTGCCAGTCGGGACAGATTGAATGAAAAACTGTTTTTT. It translates to CASRDRLNEKLFF.

The J gene is TRBJ2-5, the V gene TRBV5-3; maybe TRBD2 (5 bases). Being an ORF, TRBV5-3 has a function that is uncertain. Trimming removed 3 bases at V and 2 bases at J, with 11 bases between. The CDR3 contains 14 residues. CDR3 sequence: CARSSRVPQETQYF. The CDR3 DNA is TGTGCCAGAAGCTCGAGGGTCCCGCAAGAGACCCAGTACTTC.

This chain joins TRBV5-6 and TRBJ2-7; 9 bases are a match to TRBD1. The CDR3 contains 14 residues. V was pared by 3 bases and J by 6 bases, with 7 bases of the junction left unmatched. Germline V gene lookup returns CDR1 SGHDT and CDR2 YYEEEE. In nucleotides, the CDR3 is TGTGCCAGCAGCTCCCGACAGGGGGTGTTCGAGCAGTACTTC. Protein product: CASSSRQGVFEQYF. Full variable domain (rest looked up from reference TRBV5-6 and TRBJ2-7): DAGVTQSPTHLIKTRGQQVTLRCSPKSGHDTVSWYQQALGQGPQFIFQYYEEEERQRGNFPDRFSGHQFPNYSSELNVNALLLGDSALYLCASSSRQGVFEQYFGPGTRLTVT.

This clone was seen a few times. The chain links TRBV5-1 to TRBJ1-5; maybe TRBD1 (6 bases). Germline CDR1 SGHRS, CDR2 YFSETQ. CDR3 length: 14 amino acids. Trimming removed 3 bases at V and 4 bases at J, with 11 bases between. The CDR3 sequence: CASSWTAANQPQHF. DNA of the CDR3: TGCGCCAGCAGCTGGACAGCCGCTAATCAGCCCCAGCATTTT.

Details on this clone: Other DNA variants within this sample encode the same CDR3. The chain is built from TRBV9 and TRBJ1-2; D is unresolved. There are 15 residues in the CDR3. From germline, CDR1 is SGDLS and CDR2 YYNGEE. V was shortened by 3 bases and J by 3 bases, with 15 bases between the two germline ends. The CDR3 loop reads CASSGPGPGDYGYTF. The CDR3 DNA follows: TGTGCCAGCAGCGGACCCGGACCGGGAGACTATGGCTACACCTTC. Complete variable domain (other parts from reference TRBV9 and TRBJ1-2): DSGVTQTPKHLITATGQRVTLRCSPRSGDLSVYWYQQSLDQGLQFLIQYYNGEERAKGNILERFSAQQFPDLHSELNLSSLELGDSALYFCASSGPGPGDYGYTFGSGTRLTVV.

The V call is TRBV5-1, the J call TRBJ2-1; 10 bases are a match to TRBD2. This CDR3 spans 15 amino acids. Trimming at V came to 0 bases and at J to 5 bases, leaving 2 bases not matched to a gene. Germline assignment: CDR1 SGHRS and CDR2 YFSETQ. The CDR3 DNA sequence: TGCGCCAGCAGCTTGGCTAGCGGGAGTCACAATGAGCAGTTCTTC. Its translation: CASSLASGSHNEQFF. The full variable domain, completed using reference TRBV5-1 and TRBJ2-1, is KAGVTQTPRYLIKTRGQQVTLSCSPISGHRSVSWYQQTPGQGLQFLFEYFSETQRNKGNFPGRFSGRQFSNSRSEMNVSTLELGDSALYLCASSLASGSHNEQFFGPGTRLTVL.

The chain uses TRBV5-4 and TRBJ2-5; TRBD2 might be the D (6 bases). The CDR3 consists of 13 residues. Germline V gene data show CDR1 as SGHNT and CDR2 as YYREEE (reference sequence). Trimming took 3 bases from V and 4 from J, leaving 10 bases between them. CDR3 DNA: TGTGCCAGCAGCTCGGAGGGGCGAGAGACCCAGTACTTC. This translates into CASSSEGRETQYF.

This clone has just a few counts. The gene calls are TRBV7-8 and TRBJ2-7, with D perhaps matching TRBD1 (6 bases). V lost 4 bases, J lost 2 bases, and 18 bases lay in between. The germline gives CDR1 SGHVS, CDR2 FQNEAQ. This CDR3 has 16 residues. CDR3 in amino acids: CASSSLQGPKTYEQYF. In nucleotides, the CDR3 is TGTGCCAGCAGCTCCCTCCAGGGGCCAAAGACCTACGAGCAGTACTTC.

The rearrangement uses TRBV4-3 and TRBJ2-2; 11 bases line up with TRBD2. This CDR3 is built from 17 residues. Germline trimming cut 0 bases from V and 4 bases from J; bases unmatched to any gene: 4. In germline, CDR1 is LGHNA, CDR2 YSLEER. CDR3 protein: CASSQDGLAGGTGELFF. The CDR3 region has the DNA TGCGCCAGCAGCCAAGATGGCCTAGCGGGAGGCACCGGGGAGCTGTTTTTT.

J is TRBJ1-6 and V is TRBV4-3; the D is unclear. V shed 0 bases and J shed 8 bases, with 14 bases lying between them. Germline V gene sequence: CDR1 LGHNA, CDR2 YSLEER. This CDR3 has 16 amino acids. The CDR3 here is CASSQDWSGRDSPLHF. CDR3 bases: TGCGCCAGCAGCCAAGATTGGAGTGGCAGAGATTCACCCCTCCACTTT.

The chain links TRBV27 to TRBJ1-2; 7 bases are shared with TRBD1. Trimming took 6 bases from V and 6 from J; bases not matched to a gene: 7. CDR1 and CDR2 from the germline V gene are MNHEY and SMNVEV (reference sequence). The CDR3 has 13 residues. Written as DNA, the CDR3 is TGTGCCAGCAGCCCGACAGGGTTCCATGGCTACACCTTC. This gives the protein CASSPTGFHGYTF.

The chain couples TRBV19 to TRBJ2-5, with 11 bases lining up with TRBD2. Looked up from germline, CDR1 is LNHDA and CDR2 is SQIVND (reference sequence). V lost 5 bases to trimming and J lost 7 bases; unmatched junction nucleotides: 9. The CDR3 is made up of 15 amino acids. In DNA, the CDR3 is TGTGCCAGTAGTCCACTAGCGGGAGAAGCGGCGACCCAGTACTTC. Translating it yields CASSPLAGEAATQYF.

The gene calls are TRBV27 and TRBJ2-3; 11 nucleotides match TRBD2. Germline loops: CDR1 MNHEY, CDR2 SMNVEV (reference sequence). V shed 3 bases and J 2 bases; nucleotides not matched to a gene: 4. The CDR3 length is 16 residues. The CDR3 loop is CASSLLAGGPTDTQYF. CDR3 DNA: TGTGCCAGCAGTTTGCTAGCGGGAGGACCCACAGATACGCAGTATTTT.

This chain joins TRBV7-9 and TRBJ1-2; D is unresolved. V shed 2 bases and J shed 8 bases, with 9 bases lying between them. Per germline, CDR1 SEHNR and CDR2 FQNEAQ (reference sequence). This CDR3 has 12 amino acids. CDR3 nucleotides: TGTGCCAGCAGCTTAAGCCAGGCGGGCTACACCTTC. It encodes CASSLSQAGYTF.

This clone is a singleton in its sample. V gene TRBV6-1 combines with J gene TRBJ2-5; 8 nucleotides match TRBD2. V was pared by 4 bases and J by 2 bases, with 15 bases of the junction left unmatched. The CDR3 loop spans 18 amino acids. Per germline, CDR1 MNHNS and CDR2 SASEGT. DNA of the CDR3: TGTGCCAGCAGTGCGGGGAGCGGGAGATGGGTACGGCAAGAGACCCAGTACTTC. It yields the protein CASSAGSGRWVRQETQYF.

This clone was seen a few times. The chain uses TRBV5-1 and TRBJ2-1; 16 bases match TRBD2. V trimming: 2 bases; J trimming: 8 bases; junction bases outside the gene matches: 4. The CDR3 is made up of 16 amino acids. Germline CDR1 SGHRS, CDR2 YFSETQ. This CDR3 is CASSLGTSGRGDEQFF. The CDR3 DNA reads as TGCGCCAGCAGCTTAGGGACTAGCGGGAGGGGGGATGAGCAGTTCTTC.

As concerns this clone: Germline is not matched at one junction end, which may reflect a read error. The J gene is TRBJ1-5, the V gene TRBV7-9, with D possibly being TRBD1 (6 bases). This CDR3 has 16 amino acids. Germline lookup yields CDR1 SEHNR and CDR2 FQNEAQ (reference sequence). CDR3 in amino acids: CSSSLVLTGGHQPQHF. In DNA form, the CDR3 reads TGTTCCAGCAGCTTAGTCTTAACGGGGGGGCATCAGCCCCAGCATTTT.

V is TRBV30 and J is TRBJ1-3, with 8 nucleotides matching TRBD1. CDR3 length: 15 residues. The ends lost 1 base at V and 0 bases at J; junction bases unmatched: 2. The V gene's germline CDR1 is GTSNPN and CDR2 SVGIG (reference sequence). CDR3 region: CAWSGGTGSGNTIYF. The DNA for the CDR3 is TGTGCCTGGAGTGGAGGGACAGGCTCTGGAAACACCATATATTTT.

This CDR3 is CASSYGTADEQYF. For the CDR3, the DNA is TGTGCCAGCAGCTACGGGACAGCCGATGAGCAGTACTTC. The chain carries TRBV7-8 and TRBJ2-7; 7 bases line up with TRBD1. The CDR3 totals 13 residues. CDR1 SGHVS and CDR2 FQNEAQ come from the germline V gene. V lost 4 bases to trimming and J lost 7 bases; unmatched junction nucleotides: 7.

This chain connects TRBV4-2 to TRBJ2-5, with TRBD2 identical over 8 bases. The CDR3 totals 13 residues. J gave up 3 bases and V 8 bases, and 5 bases lay outside the gene matches. Germline CDR1 LGHNA, CDR2 YNFKEQ. The CDR3 reads CASGGGIKETQYF. CDR3 in DNA: TGTGCCAGCGGCGGGGGGATAAAAGAGACCCAGTACTTC.

The V and J genes are TRBV30 and TRBJ2-3, with D possibly TRBD1 on 6 matching bases. V lost 2 bases to trimming and J lost 0 bases, with 9 bases between them. The germline V gene encodes CDR1 GTSNPN and CDR2 SVGIG (reference sequence). CDR3 length equals 14 residues. CDR3 region: CAWSRDTSTDTQYF. In DNA form, the CDR3 reads TGTGCCTGGAGTCGGGACACAAGCACAGATACGCAGTATTTT.

This sequence joins TRBV10-3 and TRBJ2-3; TRBD2 is a possible D gene (5 bases). The V end was cut by 10 bases, the J end by 2 bases, with 19 bases between. This CDR3 is built from 15 residues. Germline loops: CDR1 ENHRY, CDR2 SYGVKD. In nucleotides, the CDR3 is TGTGCCACCACCCTCGAGGGCGCCGCCACAGATACGCAGTATTTT. This encodes CATTLEGAATDTQYF.

V gene TRBV6-4 combines with J gene TRBJ2-7; 7 bases fit TRBD2. The V gene end was trimmed by 5 bases and the J gene end by 6 bases; junction bases not matched to a gene: 13. The CDR3 consists of 15 residues. CDR1 MRHNA and CDR2 SNTAGT come from the germline V gene. Written as DNA, the CDR3 is TGTGCCAGCAGTTACCGGTGGGGGAGGGACCGCGAGCAGTACTTC. This codes for CASSYRWGRDREQYF.